This passage covers 23 T cell receptor beta chains from one sample sequenced in a study of blood T cell repertoires in COVID-19. Sequencing was performed with immunoSEQ multiplex PCR; in TCRdb, only in-frame clones are kept and a portion is missing. Of 250,000 to 300,000 clones in the sample, 88% were seen once. The specimen was peripheral blood. The receptors come from a woman in her forties who had recovered from COVID-19.

V is TRBV9 and J is TRBJ2-7; TRBD1 aligns across 7 bases. With 0 bases clipped from V and 6 bases from J, the junction kept 9 bases outside the gene matches. This CDR3 is 15 amino acids long. Germline CDR1 is SGDLS and CDR2 is YYNGEE. The CDR3, as DNA: TGTGCCAGCAGCGTAGGGGGGACAGAGGGTGGCGAGCAGTACTTC. Residues: CASSVGGTEGGEQYF.

This chain uses TRBV10-3 with TRBJ2-1; 8 positions agree with TRBD1. The V and J ends lost 10 bases and 8 bases, in that order; junction bases with no gene match: 10. CDR1 ENHRY and CDR2 SYGVKD come from the germline V gene. The CDR3 totals 13 residues. Here the CDR3 DNA reads TGTGCCACACGACAGGGGCTTATCGATGAGCAGTTCTTC. Encoded protein: CATRQGLIDEQFF.

V is TRBV5-1 and J is TRBJ2-7; the D gene is possibly TRBD1 (5 bases). V shed 4 bases and J shed 0 bases, with 11 bases lying between them. The CDR3 is 14 residues long. CDR1 is SGHRS and CDR2 is YFSETQ in the germline V gene. CDR3 region: CASSPQGNSYEQYF. CDR3 coding DNA: TGCGCCAGCAGCCCCCAGGGCAACTCCTACGAGCAGTACTTC.

The chain employs TRBV11-1 and TRBJ2-7, with 9 bases lining up with TRBD2. Per germline, CDR1 SGHAT and CDR2 FQDESV (reference sequence). After removal of 3 bases from V and 2 bases from J, the junction contained 5 bases not matched to a gene. This CDR3 is built from 15 residues. The CDR3 protein is CASSLGLAGTYEQYF. The CDR3 coding sequence is TGTGCCAGCAGCTTGGGTCTAGCGGGGACCTACGAGCAGTACTTC.

Concerning this clone: The sample carries other DNA sequences with the same CDR3. The genes are TRBV24-1 and TRBJ2-7; the match to TRBD1 covers 11 bases. Germline V CDR1 and CDR2: KGHDR, SFDVKD. There are 15 residues in the CDR3. The V and J ends lost 4 bases and 4 bases, in that order; junction bases with no gene match: 5. CDR3 region: CATSDPGTGGYEQYF. CDR3 nucleotide sequence: TGTGCCACCAGTGACCCCGGGACAGGGGGGTACGAGCAGTACTTC.

This rearrangement joins TRBV5-5 to TRBJ2-7; 8 bases agree with TRBD2. V was pared by 4 bases and J by 3 bases, with 9 bases of the junction left unmatched. Germline V CDR1 and CDR2: SGHKS, YYEKEE (reference sequence). The CDR3 has 15 amino acids. CDR3 nucleotide sequence: TGTGCCAGCAGCCCAGCCGGGACTAGTGTCTACGAGCAGTACTTC. Its protein is CASSPAGTSVYEQYF.

This clone was counted once. The chain links TRBV7-9 to TRBJ2-1; 9 nucleotides agree with TRBD2. The CDR3 has 18 residues. Germline trimming cut 5 bases from V and 8 bases from J; bases unmatched to any gene: 19. Germline V CDR1 and CDR2: SEHNR, FQNEAQ (reference sequence). The CDR3 sequence is CASSPFPIGREGGHEQFF. The CDR3 region has the DNA TGTGCCAGCAGCCCTTTCCCGATCGGGCGGGAGGGAGGTCATGAGCAGTTCTTC.

The J gene is TRBJ2-1, the V gene TRBV19; 9 bases are shared with TRBD2. There are 15 residues in the CDR3. CDR1 is LNHDA and CDR2 is SQIVND in the germline V gene (reference sequence). Losses at the gene ends were 5 bases for V and 2 bases for J; bases not matched to a gene: 4. The CDR3: CASSAASGAYNEQFF. The DNA of the CDR3 is TGTGCCAGTAGTGCGGCTAGCGGGGCCTACAATGAGCAGTTCTTC.

The chain combines TRBV19 with TRBJ2-3; TRBD2 matches 9 bases. V lost 3 bases to trimming and J lost 5 bases; unmatched junction nucleotides: 3. Germline V lookup: CDR1 LNHDA, CDR2 SQIVND (reference sequence). CDR3 length: 14 amino acids. The CDR3 coding sequence is TGTGCCAGTAGTATGGGACTAGCCCAAGATACGCAGTATTTT. It specifies CASSMGLAQDTQYF.

The chain employs TRBV5-4 and TRBJ2-5; the match to TRBD1 covers 8 bases. Germline V gene lookup returns CDR1 SGHNT and CDR2 YYREEE (reference sequence). This CDR3 region has 14 residues. V gave up 4 bases and J gave up 4 bases; unmatched junction bases: 6. CDR3 DNA: TGTGCCAGCAGCCAGACAGGGGCTGGAGAGACCCAGTACTTC. Translated, it gives CASSQTGAGETQYF.

The genes are TRBV2 and TRBJ2-1; D is unresolved. This CDR3 spans 14 amino acids. Germline CDR1 and CDR2: SNHLY and FYNNEI. V lost 4 bases and J lost 0, with 7 bases in between. The CDR3 sequence is CASSAVNSYNEQFF. The CDR3 nucleotides read TGTGCCAGCAGTGCCGTTAACTCCTACAATGAGCAGTTCTTC.

This clone showed up just once. The rearrangement uses TRBV7-9 and TRBJ2-3, with D possibly being TRBD2 (5 bases). V was pared by 1 base and J by 2 bases, with 7 bases between. The CDR3 has 14 amino acids. Germline loops: CDR1 SEHNR, CDR2 FQNEAQ (reference sequence). CDR3 bases: TGTGCCAGCAGCTTAGGAGGGATCACAGATACGCAGTATTTT. Protein sequence: CASSLGGITDTQYF. The variable domain in full, with the rest retrieved from reference TRBV7-9 and TRBJ2-3, is DTGVSQNPRHKITKRGQNVTFRCDPISEHNRLYWYRQTLGQGPEFLTYFQNEAQLEKSRLLSDRFSAERPKGSFSTLEIQRTEQGDSAMYLCASSLGGITDTQYFGPGTRLTVL.

This clone was counted a single time. The rearrangement joins TRBV9 to TRBJ2-3; possible D gene TRBD2, 6 bases. Germline CDR1 reads SGDLS; CDR2 reads YYNGEE. This CDR3 is built from 13 residues. V was clipped by 0 bases and J by 4 bases, with 6 bases between them. The CDR3: CASSVGGADTQYF. CDR3 in DNA: TGTGCCAGCAGCGTAGGGGGGGCAGATACGCAGTATTTT.

This clone was observed once. The chain uses TRBV6-5 and TRBJ1-3; 12 bases fit TRBD1. Trimming took 6 bases from V and 4 from J; bases not matched to a gene: 4. The CDR3 spans 15 residues. Germline V gene data show CDR1 as MNHEY and CDR2 as SVGAGI. In DNA form, the CDR3 reads TGTGCCAGCAGACCCGGGACAGGGGGCGGAAACACCATATATTTT. It codes for CASRPGTGGGNTIYF.

The chain couples TRBV5-8 to TRBJ1-5; the D is unclear. Trimming pared 4 bases from V and 10 bases from J, leaving 9 bases between. The CDR3 has 11 residues. Germline lookup yields CDR1 SGHTS and CDR2 YDEGEE. CDR3 in DNA: TGTGCCAGCAGCCTTGTGGGCCCCCAGCATTTT. Protein product: CASSLVGPQHF. The complete variable domain, with remaining parts taken from reference TRBV5-8 and TRBJ1-5, reads EAGVTQSPTHLIKTRGQQATLRCSPISGHTSVYWYQQALGLGLQFLLWYDEGEERNRGNFPPRFSGRQFPNYSSELNVNALELEDSALYLCASSLVGPQHFGDGTRLSIL.

V and J are TRBV29-1 and TRBJ1-2; a possible D gene is TRBD1 (5 bases). The CDR3 consists of 14 residues. Germline assignment: CDR1 SQVTM and CDR2 ANQGSEA. V lost 5 bases to trimming and J lost 5 bases, with 18 bases between them. The chain's CDR3 is CSVSPPWGAYGYTF. The CDR3 nucleotides read TGCAGCGTTTCACCCCCCTGGGGCGCGTATGGCTACACCTTC.

The CDR3 reads CASSWGPGTGELFF. The CDR3 region has the DNA TGTGCCAGCAGTTGGGGCCCGGGCACCGGGGAGCTGTTTTTT. This chain joins TRBV27 and TRBJ2-2; TRBD1 might be the D (5 bases). The CDR3 loop spans 14 amino acids. Germline V gene sequence: CDR1 MNHEY, CDR2 SMNVEV (reference sequence). V was shortened by 4 bases and J by 4 bases, with 10 bases between the two germline ends.

The CDR3 bases are TGTGCCAGCAGATCGGGACAGGGCCGGCTGGGGGCCCAGCATTTT. Translation: CASRSGQGRLGAQHF. The V gene is TRBV27, the J gene TRBJ1-5; 9 bases align to TRBD1. Trimming at V came to 6 bases and at J to 11 bases, leaving 14 bases not matched to a gene. The CDR3 contains 15 residues. CDR1 is MNHEY, CDR2 SMNVEV, per germline (reference sequence).

In its sample, this clone was seen once. This chain joins TRBV4-3 and TRBJ2-1, with a weak D call TRBD2 (5 bases). Per the germline V gene, CDR1 is LGHNA and CDR2 is YSLEER. Trimming stripped 0 bases from V and 2 bases from J, with 11 bases between. CDR3 length equals 16 residues. The CDR3 region is CASSQDSVATYNEQFF. The DNA of the CDR3 is TGCGCCAGCAGCCAAGATTCGGTAGCGACCTACAATGAGCAGTTCTTC.

This chain links TRBV7-6 with TRBJ2-1; TRBD2 aligns across 7 bases. CDR1 SGHVS and CDR2 FNYEAQ come from the germline V gene. CDR3 size: 15 residues. Written as DNA, the CDR3 is TGTGCAGGGGACTACAATACGAGCTCCTACAATGAGCAGTTCTTC. This codes for CAGDYNTSSYNEQFF.

This clone was seen only once. V gene TRBV12-2 combines with J gene TRBJ2-7; no DNA check was done on the table's D call, TRBD2. TRBV12-2 is an annotated pseudogene. The CDR3 spans 15 residues. The CDR3 spells CASRTRDWGSYEQYV. In DNA, the CDR3 is TGTGCAAGTCGCACCCGGGACTGGGGCTCCTACGAGCAGTACGTC.

The chain carries TRBV27 and TRBJ1-1, with 7 bases matching TRBD1. This CDR3 spans 11 amino acids. The germline V gene encodes CDR1 MNHEY and CDR2 SMNVEV (reference sequence). V was clipped by 8 bases and J by 8 bases; unmatched bases: 5. The CDR3 DNA follows: TGTGCCAGCGGAGGGGGCTGGGAAGCTTTCTTT. Translating gives CASGGGWEAFF.

The chain is built from TRBV7-6 and TRBJ2-7; 9 nucleotides line up with TRBD1. Per the germline V gene, CDR1 is SGHVS and CDR2 is FNYEAQ. The CDR3 is 19 residues long. V shed 5 bases, J shed 7 bases, and the junction held 24 bases outside the gene matches. CDR3 bases: TGTGCCAGCAGCACCCCGGGACAGGGCCCCCTGTGGGGCTCGGGAGAGCAGTACTTC. Its protein is CASSTPGQGPLWGSGEQYF.